This T cell receptor (beta chain) was sequenced during a study of blood T cells in healthy people across ages. Overall study findings and caveats: Getting older went along with TCR beta diversity per million T cells dropping roughly linearly. It was not possible, with unsorted PBMCs, to conclusively compare naive and antigen-experienced cells. Estimated diversity, derived from one million T cells, was regarded as an underestimate.

The second PCR ran roughly 6 to 11 cycles with a sample-barcoded 5' primer and J-beta primers. TCRdb ran MiXCR on the 5' RACE reads and lists one entry per CDR3 protein. The table lists about 680,000 distinct CDR3 sequences, about 52% of them singletons, with 25% to 35% in the top ten. On this clonotype itself: Its antigen is still unknown.

The V gene's germline CDR1 is SGHTA and CDR2 FQGNSA. The CDR3 runs 13 residues. The chain couples TRBV7-2 to TRBJ2-5; D could derive from TRBD1 or TRBD2 (5 bases each). The J call may be faulty, since TRBJ2-7 better matches the DNA end. Source material: blood. The receptor was derived from a woman aged 55-69 years in good health. The CDR3 is CASSLVEGREQYF. The CDR3, as DNA: TGTGCCAGCAGCTTAGTAGAGGGGCGCGAGCAGTACTTC.